The entry that follows covers one T cell receptor (beta chain) sequence. This clonotype was observed at least ten times. No antigen is known for it. Nothing much larger sits one base from this clone, and base qualities are not available. This specimen's treatment or condition label, interpreted: allogeneic hematopoietic cell transplantation with graft depleted of TCRalphabeta T cells and CD19 B cells. TCRalphabeta/CD19-depleted allogeneic hematopoietic cell grafts were given to the transplant recipients, all of whom were children. The data were taken from a study of T-cell reconstitution after alpha-beta-depleted transplantation in children (dated by TCRdb to 2016 to 2017). For the wider study: T-cell immune reconstitution after TCRalphabeta/CD19-depleted allogeneic hematopoietic cell transplantation in children was quantitatively tracked in the study by means of TCR repertoire profiling. Paper-wide results and their limitations: Over subsequent months, a decline in hyperexpanded clone frequencies was noted, and after one year, T-cell counts and TCRbeta diversity were mostly ascribed to newly produced T cells. The apparently early alphabetaT-cell count recovery about two months after transplant was reportedly dependent on only several hundred rapidly expanded clones derived from non-depleted graft cells. In some patients, the high TCRbeta diversity seen at day 60 was put down to recipient T cells and intrathymic progenitors that had survived conditioning.

Library construction relied on PCR. This sample was sequenced with an Illumina HiSeq 2500. Molecular barcoding was employed in the preparation of TCR libraries, with unique molecular identifiers being used to normalize TCRbeta repertoire quantification. TCRdb ran its own pipeline on the public reads, namely fastp trimming at Q25 and MiXCR clone calling, and kept in-frame beta chains. Entries are consolidated by CDR3 protein sequence, retaining the most common genes and DNA. Across this sample there are about 600,000 distinct CDR3 sequences, with roughly 23% seen only once. The ten largest make up roughly 14% of the sample. The sequence came from a boy less than two years old who had a stem cell transplant for acute myeloid leukemia, so the T cells may come from the graft donor. The material was PBMCs, mostly from graft donor cells, obtained 360 days after TCRalphabeta/CD19-depleted stem cell transplant.

The CDR3 reads CASSFGGGEKLFF. The sequenced DNA: TGTGCCAGCAGTTTCGGGGGGGGTGAAAAACTGTTTTTT. This chain is built from TRBV27 and TRBJ1-4; TRBD1 is a possible D gene, resting on 5 matching bases. The germline V gene (reference sequence) yields MNHEY for CDR1 and SMNVEV for CDR2. Trimming removed 3 bases from V and 7 bases from J, leaving 9 bases between the germline ends. From the cysteine through the phenylalanine, the CDR3 covers 13 amino acids. The retained sequence is limited to the CDR3, 39 bases, with the frame set at the first base.